This T cell receptor beta chain was captured by sequencing in a study of shared clonotypes between healthy human individuals. The germline V gene has CDR1 SNHLY and CDR2 FYNNEI. V lost 4 bases to trimming and J lost 4 bases, with 11 bases between them. This CDR3 is 13 amino acids long. Whole-study results and caveats: At large depth, rarefaction still showed sorted-subset sequencing to be incomplete. The generation probabilities recorded for non-shared clonotypes fell below those of clonotypes shared by all four donors. Collection of samples was limited to blood; tissue repertoires likely differ. Shared clonotypes: 4.5% to 6.5% naive CD4, about 3.5% naive CD8, about 2.5% memory CD4, 0.35% to 0.5% memory CD8.

As to this clone: Its antigen remains unidentified.

Clones were read by immunoSEQ multiplex PCR, and TCRdb kept only the in-frame ones, dropping some. Here the sample spans about 2.4 million clones, around nine tenths being singletons. The TCR sequence derives from a man aged 18 to 29 in good health. The genes are TRBV2 and TRBJ2-7; D might be TRBD1 (5 bases). The sample comprised naive CD4+ T cells sorted from blood. Stated subset: CD45RA+ positively selected. In nucleotides, the CDR3 is TGTGCCAGCAGTGTATCCCCAGGGTACGAGCAGTACTTC. It is translated as CASSVSPGYEQYF. Full variable domain (outside the CDR3, taken from reference TRBV2 and TRBJ2-7): EPEVTQTPSHQVTQMGQEVILRCVPISNHLYFYWYRQILGQKVEFLVSFYNNEISEKSEIFDDQFSVERPDGSNFTLKIRSTKLEDSAMYFCASSVSPGYEQYFGPGTRLTVT.